This T cell receptor beta chain is from a study of blood T cell repertoires in COVID-19. Clones were read by immunoSEQ multiplex PCR, and TCRdb kept only the in-frame ones, dropping some. The sample consists of approximately 75,000 clones, 70% to 90% of them appearing once. This CDR3 spans 13 amino acids. Looked up from germline, CDR1 is SGHAT and CDR2 is FQNNGV. The V end lost 3 bases, the J end lost 6 bases, and 11 bases lay between the germline ends. The sequence was obtained from an elderly woman with acute or convalescent COVID-19. The material sequenced was peripheral blood. The rearrangement links TRBV11-2 to TRBJ1-2, with a weak D call TRBD1 (6 bases). The CDR3: CASSFQGPDGYTF. The CDR3 DNA sequence: TGTGCCAGCAGCTTCCAGGGGCCGGATGGCTACACCTTC.